The rows below give T cell receptor beta chains drawn from one sample of a study of cytomegalovirus exposure and HLA in healthy donors. The assay was immunoSEQ multiplex PCR, and TCRdb's table has in-frame clones only and misses some. The sample has fewer than 250,000 clones; just under 90% are singletons. The sequencing sample was made of PBMCs. The origin of the receptors is a man aged 18 to 30 in good health and CMV-seronegative. The CDR3 runs from the conserved cysteine through the conserved F or W. D genes are given only for firm matches. Rows give clone size only sometimes, using once, few, many, or a class for an expanded clone.

TRBJ2-5,TRBV18,-,TRBD2,CASSRGLDQETQYF,TGTGCCAGCTCACGGGGACTAGACCAAGAGACCCAGTACTTC
TRBJ2-3,TRBV5-1,once,-,CASSLLQAGGGGTDTQYF,TGCGCCAGCAGCCTCCTACAGGCAGGGGGAGGTGGCACAGATACGCAGTATTTT
TRBJ2-7,TRBV27,-,TRBD2,CASSLVGTRASYEQYF,TGTGCCAGCAGTTTAGTAGGGACTAGGGCCTCCTACGAGCAGTACTTC
TRBJ2-7,TRBV6-1,-,-,CASRKPGLRPEQYF,TGTGCCAGCAGGAAACCGGGACTTCGGCCCGAGCAGTACTTC
TRBJ2-1,TRBV29-1,once,TRBD2,CSVASGSGSYNEQFF,TGCAGCGTTGCCAGCGGGAGTGGGTCCTACAATGAGCAGTTCTTC
TRBJ2-3,TRBV7-8,few,TRBD2,CASSPRLAGADTQYF,TGTGCCAGCAGCCCCCGACTAGCGGGGGCAGATACGCAGTATTTT
TRBJ1-4,TRBV7-9,-,-,CAAEVGEKLFF,TGTGCCGCTGAGGTGGGTGAAAAACTGTTTTTT
TRBJ2-1,TRBV28,-,TRBD2,CASSLGVVAGGYNEQFF,TGTGCCAGCAGTTTGGGAGTAGTAGCGGGGGGGTACAATGAGCAGTTCTTC
TRBJ1-5,TRBV30,-,-,CAWRNQPQHF,TGTGCCTGGCGTAATCAGCCCCAGCATTTT
TRBJ1-1,TRBV4-1,-,-,CASSQVTELNTEAFF,TGCGCCAGCAGCCAGGTAACAGAGCTGAACACTGAAGCTTTCTTT
TRBJ1-3,TRBV10-3,few,TRBD1,CAIGQGVDTIYF,TGTGCCATCGGACAGGGTGTAGACACCATATATTTT
TRBJ2-3,TRBV14,-,TRBD2,CASSKAGGLLGDTQYF,TGTGCCAGCAGTAAAGCGGGGGGCCTCCTAGGGGATACGCAGTATTTT
TRBJ2-3,TRBV19,-,-,CASSIKLPFRTDTQYF,TGTGCCAGTAGTATAAAACTACCCTTCCGCACAGATACGCAGTATTTT
TRBJ2-7,TRBV18,once,-,CASSAGSYEQYF,TGTGCCAGCTCAGCAGGCTCCTACGAGCAGTACTTC
TRBJ2-1,TRBV5-1,-,-,CASSLASLDNEQFF,TGCGCCAGCAGCTTGGCGTCGCTAGACAATGAGCAGTTCTTC
TRBJ1-4,TRBV19,-,TRBD1,CASSGTGGGEEKLFF,TGTGCCAGTAGTGGTACAGGGGGCGGTGAAGAAAAACTGTTTTTT
TRBJ1-6,TRBV19,-,-,CASSSDAPSWGRKMNSPLHF,TGTGCCAGTAGTTCTGATGCCCCCTCGTGGGGGCGTAAGATGAATTCACCCCTCCACTTT
TRBJ2-1,TRBV15,-,-,CATSKRTANNEQFF,TGTGCCACCAGCAAGCGGACAGCGAACAATGAGCAGTTCTTC
TRBJ2-1,TRBV27,-,-,CASSPSSDHNEQFF,TGTGCCAGCAGTCCGTCTAGCGATCACAATGAGCAGTTCTTC
TRBJ1-4,TRBV2,-,TRBD1,CASSATGTNEKLFF,TGTGCCAGCAGTGCGACAGGGACTAATGAAAAACTGTTTTTT
TRBJ1-1,TRBV2,once,TRBD1,CASGKEQGDTEAFF,TGTGCCAGCGGGAAAGAACAGGGGGACACTGAAGCTTTCTTT
TRBJ2-3,TRBV5-1,-,-,CASSLPAGHTDTQYF,TGCGCCAGCAGCTTGCCAGCGGGACACACAGATACGCAGTATTTT
TRBJ2-1,TRBV18,-,TRBD2,CASSPVGGGTYNEQFF,TGTGCCAGCTCACCCGTGGGGGGGGGAACCTACAATGAGCAGTTCTTC
TRBJ2-5,TRBV7-7,-,-,CASSASGSGGETQYF,TGTGCCAGCAGCGCCAGCGGGTCAGGGGGGGAGACCCAGTACTTC
TRBJ2-1,TRBV7-2,once,TRBD2,CASSFGGSIVF,TGTGCCAGCAGCTTCGGGGGGAGTATAGTCTTC
TRBJ1-6,TRBV11-2,once,-,CASSLLNSPLHF,TGTGCCAGCAGCTTATTAAATTCACCCCTCCACTTT
TRBJ2-5,TRBV6-5,-,-,CASISDLGTQYF,TGTGCCAGCATAAGCGACCTAGGGACCCAGTACTTC
TRBJ2-7,TRBV20-1,many,-,CSAMGTREQYF,TGCAGTGCTATGGGGACACGCGAGCAGTACTTC
TRBJ1-3,TRBV6-5,-,-,CASSYSWSSGNTIYF,TGTGCCAGCAGTTACTCGTGGAGCTCTGGAAACACCATATATTTT